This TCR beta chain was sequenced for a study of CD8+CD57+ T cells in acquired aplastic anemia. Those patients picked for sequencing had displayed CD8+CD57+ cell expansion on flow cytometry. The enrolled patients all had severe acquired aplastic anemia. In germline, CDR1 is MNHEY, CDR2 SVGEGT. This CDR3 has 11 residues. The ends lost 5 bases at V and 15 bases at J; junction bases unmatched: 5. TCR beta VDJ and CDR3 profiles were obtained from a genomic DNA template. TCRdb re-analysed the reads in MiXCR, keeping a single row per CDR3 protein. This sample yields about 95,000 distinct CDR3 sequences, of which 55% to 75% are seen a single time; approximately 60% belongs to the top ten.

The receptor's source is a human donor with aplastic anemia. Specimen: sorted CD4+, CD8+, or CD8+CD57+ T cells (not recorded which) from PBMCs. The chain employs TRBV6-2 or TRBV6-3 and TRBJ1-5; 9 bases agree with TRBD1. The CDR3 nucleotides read TGTGCCAGCAGTACCGGACAGGGGAGGCATTTT. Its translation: CASSTGQGRHF.